This TCR beta chain was recorded in a study of blood T cell repertoires in COVID-19. In the authors' workflow: Using reference gene primer amplification, nucleated cell counts were estimated. Here immunoSEQ multiplex PCR was the method, and the copy in TCRdb shows in-frame clones only, minus some. From that table come the V and J calls and clone size; the DNA was used to work out D and trimming. The repertoire holds 150,000 to 200,000 clones, 80% to 85% seen once, with 2.9% in the top ten. This TCR was sampled from a woman aged 60 to 75 with acute or convalescent COVID-19. Source material: peripheral blood.

CDR3 loop: CASSAPGQGDRGYTF. CDR3 in DNA: TGTGCCAGCAGCGCACCGGGACAGGGGGATCGTGGCTACACCTTC. The chain uses TRBV5-5 and TRBJ1-2; 11 bases line up with TRBD1. Germline CDR1 is SGHKS and CDR2 is YYEKEE (reference sequence). The CDR3 totals 15 residues. V trimming: 4 bases; J trimming: 7 bases; junction bases outside the gene matches: 9.